Listed below are T cell receptor beta chains from one sample, sequenced in a study of Ad26.COV2.S vaccination and SARS-CoV-2 variants. Assay used: immunoSEQ multiplex PCR; TCRdb lists only in-frame clones, some missing. Of around 340,000 clones listed, approximately 90% are singletons. Source: peripheral blood, taken in a trial of Ad26.COV2.S vaccine versus placebo. The source is a person aged 18-65 years who received the Ad26.COV2.S COVID-19 vaccine or a placebo. The CDR3 runs from the conserved cysteine through the conserved F or W. A D gene is named only where the DNA matches it firmly. Size tells how often a clone was seen (once, few, many) or the class of an expanded clone, and some rows leave it out.

J: TRBJ2-7
size: once
D: .
V: TRBV6-1
CDR3: CASSEGVSYEQYF
DNA: TGTGCCAGCAGTGAGGGAGTCTCCTACGAGCAGTACTTC

J: TRBJ2-5
size: .
D: .
V: TRBV12-3/TRBV12-4
CDR3: CASSLGRVETQYF
DNA: TGTGCCAGCAGTTTGGGAAGGGTTGAGACCCAGTACTTC

J: TRBJ2-5
size: .
D: TRBD1
V: TRBV5-1
CDR3: CASSLAPGGIETQYF
DNA: TGCGCCAGCAGCTTGGCCCCAGGGGGCATCGAGACCCAGTACTTC

J: TRBJ1-1
size: .
D: .
V: TRBV6-5
CDR3: CASSYEGGGAFF
DNA: TGTGCCAGCAGTTACGAGGGGGGTGGAGCTTTCTTT

J: TRBJ2-1
size: .
D: .
V: TRBV27
CDR3: CASSLGRSGNEQFF
DNA: TGTGCCAGCAGTTTAGGTAGGAGTGGCAATGAGCAGTTCTTC

J: TRBJ2-5
size: .
D: .
V: TRBV14
CDR3: CASSQDRVRAGTQYF
DNA: TGTGCCAGCAGCCAAGATCGGGTCAGGGCCGGGACCCAGTACTTC

J: TRBJ2-7
size: .
D: TRBD1
V: TRBV30
CDR3: CAWSPGTGVSEQYF
DNA: TGTGCCTGGAGTCCCGGGACAGGCGTATCCGAGCAGTACTTC

J: TRBJ2-7
size: .
D: .
V: TRBV18
CDR3: CASSPGTRLSNYEQYF
DNA: TGTGCCAGCTCACCAGGTACGAGACTTTCAAACTACGAGCAGTACTTC

J: TRBJ1-5
size: .
D: TRBD1
V: TRBV6-2/TRBV6-3
CDR3: CASSYVQGAQPQHF
DNA: TGTGCCAGCAGTTACGTACAGGGGGCTCAGCCCCAGCATTTT

J: TRBJ2-5
size: .
D: TRBD2
V: TRBV5-1
CDR3: CASSLGVSGETQYF
DNA: TGCGCCAGCAGCTTGGGGGTTAGCGGGGAGACCCAGTACTTC

J: TRBJ2-1
size: .
D: .
V: TRBV3-1/TRBV3-2
CDR3: CASSSREGKISKGSYNEQFF
DNA: TGTGCCAGCAGCTCAAGAGAGGGAAAAATATCTAAGGGATCCTACAATGAGCAGTTCTTC

J: TRBJ2-5
size: .
D: .
V: TRBV7-9
CDR3: CASSSRGETQYF
DNA: TGTGCCAGCAGCTCTCGTGGAGAGACCCAGTACTTC

J: TRBJ1-2
size: .
D: TRBD1
V: TRBV10-3
CDR3: CAISVGQGTNYGYTF
DNA: TGTGCCATCAGTGTCGGACAGGGGACTAACTATGGCTACACCTTC

J: TRBJ2-1
size: .
D: TRBD1
V: TRBV9
CDR3: CASSVAGQGQNEQFF
DNA: TGTGCCAGCAGCGTAGCGGGACAGGGACAAAATGAGCAGTTCTTC

J: TRBJ1-2
size: .
D: .
V: TRBV5-6
CDR3: CASRLQQIYGYTF
DNA: TGTGCCAGCAGACTGCAACAGATCTATGGCTACACCTTC

J: TRBJ1-5
size: few
D: .
V: TRBV3-1/TRBV3-2
CDR3: CASSQEPGHQPQHF
DNA: TGTGCCAGCAGCCAAGAGCCCGGGCATCAGCCCCAGCATTTT

J: TRBJ2-7
size: few
D: TRBD1
V: TRBV29-1
CDR3: CSVEQQGLRGEQYF
DNA: TGCAGCGTTGAACAACAGGGGTTACGAGGCGAGCAGTACTTC

J: TRBJ2-7
size: .
D: .
V: TRBV18
CDR3: CASSDDTGAYEQYF
DNA: TGTGCCAGCTCAGATGACACCGGAGCCTACGAGCAGTACTTC

J: TRBJ1-2
size: .
D: TRBD1
V: TRBV2
CDR3: CASSDKDRAPYGYTF
DNA: TGTGCCAGCAGCGATAAGGACAGGGCGCCCTATGGCTACACCTTC

J: TRBJ1-3
size: once
D: .
V: TRBV2
CDR3: CASSLTPHSGNTIYF
DNA: TGTGCCAGCAGTTTGACACCGCACTCTGGAAACACCATATATTTT

J: TRBJ2-6
size: .
D: .
V: TRBV25-1
CDR3: CASSGVTDSGANVLTF
DNA: TGTGCCAGCAGTGGGGTGACAGACTCTGGGGCCAACGTCCTGACTTTC

J: TRBJ1-6
size: once
D: .
V: TRBV4-2
CDR3: CASSQGQDIFSPLHF
DNA: TGTGCCAGCAGCCAAGGGCAGGACATATTTTCACCCCTCCACTTT

J: TRBJ1-2
size: .
D: TRBD1
V: TRBV20-1
CDR3: CSASIWTGAKGYTF
DNA: TGCAGTGCTAGTATATGGACAGGGGCTAAGGGCTACACCTTC

J: TRBJ2-3
size: .
D: .
V: TRBV3-1/TRBV3-2
CDR3: CASSQDLPGADSTDTQYF
DNA: TGTGCCAGCAGCCAAGATCTCCCGGGAGCAGATAGCACAGATACGCAGTATTTT

J: TRBJ2-1
size: .
D: TRBD2
V: TRBV19
CDR3: CASSHPGGVSEQFF
DNA: TGTGCCAGTAGCCACCCCGGGGGGGTGAGTGAGCAGTTCTTC

J: TRBJ2-2
size: .
D: TRBD1
V: TRBV9
CDR3: CASSPHDRGKLFF
DNA: TGTGCCAGCAGCCCCCATGACAGGGGAAAGCTGTTTTTT

J: TRBJ2-4
size: .
D: .
V: TRBV19
CDR3: CASSIGTIEDIQYF
DNA: TGTGCCAGTAGTATAGGGACTATAGAGGACATTCAGTACTTC

J: TRBJ1-5
size: .
D: .
V: TRBV12-3/TRBV12-4
CDR3: CASSLAGEQPQHF
DNA: TGTGCCAGCAGCCTCGCAGGGGAACAGCCCCAGCATTTT

J: TRBJ1-5
size: .
D: .
V: TRBV4-1
CDR3: CASSQVQPGQRGRSNQPQHF
DNA: TGCGCCAGCAGCCAAGTTCAGCCGGGCCAGAGGGGTCGTAGCAATCAGCCCCAGCATTTT

J: TRBJ2-5
size: once
D: .
V: TRBV5-1
CDR3: CASSPRGETQYF
DNA: TGCGCCAGCAGCCCCCGCGGGGAGACCCAGTACTTC

J: TRBJ2-7
size: .
D: TRBD2
V: TRBV28
CDR3: CASRRSLAGGHEQYF
DNA: TGTGCCAGCAGGCGAAGCCTAGCGGGCGGCCACGAGCAGTACTTC

J: TRBJ1-1
size: .
D: .
V: TRBV7-9
CDR3: CASRLAWGDTEAFF
DNA: TGTGCCAGCAGACTGGCCTGGGGGGACACTGAAGCTTTCTTT

J: TRBJ1-5
size: .
D: .
V: TRBV19
CDR3: CASASLVRSSNQPQHF
DNA: TGTGCCAGTGCGAGTTTGGTTAGGAGTAGCAATCAGCCCCAGCATTTT

J: TRBJ2-1
size: .
D: .
V: TRBV24-1
CDR3: CATSPGTVERKFF
DNA: TGTGCCACCAGTCCAGGGACGGTAGAGCGGAAGTTCTTC

J: TRBJ2-7
size: once
D: TRBD2
V: TRBV18
CDR3: CASSPSRRGGIDEQYF
DNA: TGTGCCAGCTCACCATCCCGCCGCGGGGGAATCGACGAGCAGTACTTC

J: TRBJ1-5
size: .
D: .
V: TRBV6-5
CDR3: CASGRQGGNQPQHF
DNA: TGTGCCAGCGGACGGCAGGGTGGCAATCAGCCCCAGCATTTT

J: TRBJ1-5
size: .
D: TRBD1
V: TRBV7-2
CDR3: CASSETGLGSQPQHF
DNA: TGTGCCAGCAGCGAGACAGGGTTGGGAAGTCAGCCCCAGCATTTT

J: TRBJ2-2
size: few
D: .
V: TRBV4-3
CDR3: CASSQRTDNTGELFF
DNA: TGCGCCAGCAGCCAAAGGACGGATAACACCGGGGAGCTGTTTTTT

J: TRBJ2-7
size: .
D: .
V: TRBV10-3
CDR3: CAMSDTSYEQYF
DNA: TGTGCCATGAGCGACACTTCCTACGAGCAGTACTTC

J: TRBJ2-7
size: .
D: TRBD2
V: TRBV9
CDR3: CASSVDSGGYYEQYF
DNA: TGTGCCAGCAGCGTAGACAGCGGGGGGTACTACGAGCAGTACTTC

J: TRBJ1-1
size: .
D: .
V: TRBV29-1
CDR3: CSVVRGQNTEAFF
DNA: TGCAGCGTTGTCAGGGGTCAGAACACTGAAGCTTTCTTT

J: TRBJ1-1
size: .
D: .
V: TRBV19
CDR3: CASSITLEAFF
DNA: TGTGCCAGTAGTATCACATTAGAAGCTTTCTTT

J: TRBJ2-7
size: .
D: .
V: TRBV11-2
CDR3: CASSRASYEQYF
DNA: TGTGCCAGCAGCAGGGCGAGCTACGAGCAGTACTTC

J: TRBJ2-3
size: few
D: .
V: TRBV10-3
CDR3: CAISDINTTLDTQYF
DNA: TGTGCCATCAGTGACATAAACACGACCCTAGATACGCAGTATTTT

J: TRBJ2-2
size: .
D: .
V: TRBV28
CDR3: CASSQTGNTGELFF
DNA: TGTGCCAGCAGCCAAACAGGGAACACCGGGGAGCTGTTTTTT

J: TRBJ1-6
size: .
D: .
V: TRBV3-1/TRBV3-2
CDR3: CASSHSQRVSYNSPLHF
DNA: TGTGCCAGCAGCCATTCACAGCGGGTTTCCTATAATTCACCCCTCCACTTT

J: TRBJ2-6
size: few
D: .
V: TRBV6-2/TRBV6-3
CDR3: CASSQTGSGANVLTF
DNA: TGTGCCAGCAGTCAAACAGGGTCTGGGGCCAACGTCCTGACTTTC

J: TRBJ1-1
size: .
D: TRBD1
V: TRBV18
CDR3: CASSQVGGQGDTEAFF
DNA: TGTGCCAGCTCCCAAGTAGGAGGTCAGGGGGACACTGAAGCTTTCTTT

J: TRBJ2-2
size: .
D: .
V: TRBV7-9
CDR3: CASSLGVEGTGELFF
DNA: TGTGCCAGCAGCCTCGGGGTAGAAGGCACCGGGGAGCTGTTTTTT

J: TRBJ2-4
size: .
D: TRBD1
V: TRBV11-1
CDR3: CASSLARGQGVQYF
DNA: TGTGCCAGCAGCTTAGCGAGGGGACAGGGGGTTCAGTACTTC